Sequencing of this TCR beta chain was carried out in a study of cytomegalovirus exposure and HLA in healthy donors. Study information: Prior work identified 100 million to 130 million unique TCR beta sequences in some 200 million T cells.

Use of 60 Vbeta and 13 Jbeta primers characterized the PCR. Clones were sequenced by immunoSEQ multiplex PCR, and TCRdb holds only the in-frame ones, with some missing. There are roughly 200,000 clones in the sample; 87% occur only once, and around 1.4% lies in the top ten. This clone was observed a single time. The CDR3 is made up of 11 amino acids. CDR1 and CDR2 from the germline V gene are MDHEN and SYDVKM. The germline V and J ends were trimmed by 3 bases and 16 bases, with 13 bases remaining between them. Sequenced sample: PBMCs. This TCR derives from a man between 25 and 39 years old in good health and CMV-seronegative. The gene calls are TRBV28 and TRBJ2-1, with a weak D call TRBD1 (5 bases). The CDR3 spells CASSLAGKPFF. The CDR3, as DNA: TGTGCCAGCAGTTTGGCAGGGAAGCCTTTCTTC.